This entry lists 21 T cell receptor beta chains sequenced from one sample in a study of long-term antiretroviral therapy in people with HIV. Researchers ran immunoSEQ v3.0 at survey level. Sequencing was performed with immunoSEQ multiplex PCR; in TCRdb, only in-frame clones are kept and a portion is missing. The table has some 22,000 clones, roughly 84% seen once. This material consisted of unsorted PBMCs, taken 1.3 years after starting antiretroviral therapy. These receptors were collected from a man in his fifties or sixties with HIV.

This rearrangement joins TRBV5-1 to TRBJ2-3; 8 bases match TRBD1. The V and J ends lost 3 bases and 5 bases, in that order; junction bases with no gene match: 14. Germline V gene data show CDR1 as SGHRS and CDR2 as YFSETQ. The CDR3 extends over 17 amino acids. The CDR3 is CASSSLLPGQAGDTQYF. In DNA, the CDR3 is TGCGCCAGCAGCTCCTTACTTCCGGGACAGGCGGGAGATACGCAGTATTTT.

The rearrangement links TRBV7-9 to TRBJ2-1; either TRBD1 or TRBD2 may fit D (5 bases each). The length of the CDR3 is 17 residues. Germline assignment: CDR1 SEHNR and CDR2 FQNEAQ (reference sequence). V was clipped by 4 bases and J by 0 bases, with 16 bases between them. CDR3 amino acids: CASSSSGTVSSYNEQFF. The CDR3 DNA sequence: TGTGCCAGCAGCTCCTCCGGGACGGTGAGCTCCTACAATGAGCAGTTCTTC.

The chain combines TRBV19 with TRBJ2-7, with TRBD1 identical over 9 bases. Germline CDR1 and CDR2: LNHDA and SQIVND (reference sequence). Trimming removed 6 bases from V and 5 bases from J; junction bases left unmatched: 11. The CDR3 contains 15 residues. The CDR3 region has the DNA TGTGCCAGTAGCACTACCGGGACAGGGAGACACGAGCAGTACTTC. Encoded protein: CASSTTGTGRHEQYF.

J is TRBJ2-2 and V is TRBV29-1, with TRBD2 identical over 9 bases. J gave up 6 bases and V 4 bases, and 9 bases lay outside the gene matches. CDR3 length: 15 amino acids. Germline values: CDR1 SQVTM, CDR2 ANQGSEA. The DNA of the CDR3 is TGCAGCGTTGGATACGCGGGGGGGCCAGCCGGGGAGCTGTTTTTT. As protein: CSVGYAGGPAGELFF.

This rearrangement joins TRBV19 to TRBJ2-3; D unresolved. The CDR3 is 15 residues long. From germline, CDR1 is LNHDA and CDR2 SQIVND (reference sequence). Trimming left V 6 bases short and J 1 base short, with 14 bases between. The DNA for the CDR3 is TGTGCCAGTAGGCTGGGTTTGATTGGCACAGATACGCAGTATTTT. Its translation: CASRLGLIGTDTQYF.

V usage is TRBV9 and J usage is TRBJ2-7; D possibly corresponds to TRBD2 (6 bases). The germline V gene encodes CDR1 SGDLS and CDR2 YYNGEE. The V end lost 0 bases, the J end lost 3 bases, and 13 bases lay between the germline ends. The CDR3 has 15 residues. The CDR3 DNA reads as TGTGCCAGCAGCGTAGGAGGAGGGAGCGGCTACGAGCAGTACTTC. It encodes CASSVGGGSGYEQYF.

The CDR3 region is CAWGEKSTDTQYF. The CDR3 DNA reads as TGTGCCTGGGGGGAAAAGAGCACAGATACGCAGTATTTT. This chain links TRBV30 with TRBJ2-3, with D hard to call. V lost 5 bases, J lost 0 bases, and 9 bases lay in between. There are 13 residues in the CDR3. Germline V gives CDR1 GTSNPN, CDR2 SVGIG (reference sequence). The full variable domain, with the rest looked up from reference TRBV30 and TRBJ2-3, is SQTIHQWPATLVQPVGSPLSLECTVEGTSNPNLYWYRQAAGRGLQLLFYSVGIGQISSEVPQNLSASRPQDRQFILSSKKLLLSDSGFYLCAWGEKSTDTQYFGPGTRLTVL.

The chain joins TRBV5-8 to TRBJ1-1; D possibly corresponds to TRBD1 (6 bases). The CDR3 extends over 14 amino acids. V gave up 3 bases and J gave up 7 bases, with 16 bases separating them. Germline values: CDR1 SGHTS, CDR2 YDEGEE. For the CDR3, the DNA is TGTGCCAGCAGCTATACAGGGACATGGAATGAAGCTTTCTTT. This codes for CASSYTGTWNEAFF.

The sample holds one count of this clone. V is TRBV27 and J is TRBJ1-2; D uncertain. The ends were cut back, 0 bases at V and 4 bases at J, with 6 bases in the middle. This CDR3 is 13 amino acids long. Germline V CDR1 and CDR2: MNHEY, SMNVEV (reference sequence). The CDR3 bases are TGTGCCAGCAGTTTATCCCCCTCCTATGGCTACACCTTC. Translating it yields CASSLSPSYGYTF.

The rearrangement links TRBV18 to TRBJ2-3; the D is unclear. CDR1 KGHSH and CDR2 LQKENI come from the germline V gene. The length of the CDR3 is 13 residues. The germline V and J ends were trimmed by 3 bases and 2 bases, with 6 bases remaining between them. The CDR3 sequence: CASSPQDTDTQYF. The CDR3 DNA reads as TGTGCCAGCTCACCGCAAGACACAGATACGCAGTATTTT.

The CDR3 spells CASSLEVGGTYNEQFF. The CDR3 bases are TGCGCCAGCAGCTTGGAGGTTGGTGGGACCTACAATGAGCAGTTCTTC. The V and J genes are TRBV5-1 and TRBJ2-1; unclear D gene. Per the germline V gene, CDR1 is SGHRS and CDR2 is YFSETQ. V was cut by 0 bases and J by 2 bases, with 12 bases left in between. The CDR3 spans 16 residues.

The V call is TRBV4-1, the J call TRBJ2-1, with 12 bases lining up with TRBD2. V was clipped by 1 base and J by 6 bases; unmatched bases: 7. Germline V gene lookup returns CDR1 MGHRA and CDR2 YSYEKL. The CDR3 extends over 17 amino acids. The CDR3 reads CASSQGLAGVGSNEQFF. CDR3 DNA sequence: TGCGCCAGCAGCCAAGGACTAGCGGGAGTGGGATCCAATGAGCAGTTCTTC.

The rearrangement joins TRBV27 to TRBJ2-3; the match to TRBD2 covers 10 bases. The CDR3 has 15 amino acids. V lost 5 bases, J lost 5 bases, and 7 bases stayed unmatched. Germline CDR1 reads MNHEY; CDR2 reads SMNVEV (reference sequence). The CDR3 sequence: CASSGAGGLGDTQYF. The CDR3 nucleotides are TGTGCCAGCAGTGGAGCGGGGGGGCTGGGAGATACGCAGTATTTT.

This clone is medium-sized within its sample. Here the CDR3 DNA reads TGTGCCAGCAGCGCATTGGGTCCCCCCTACGAGCAGTACTTC. Protein: CASSALGPPYEQYF. This sequence joins TRBV7-2 and TRBJ2-7, with D unresolved. CDR1 and CDR2 from the germline V gene are SGHTA and FQGNSA. The CDR3 loop spans 14 amino acids. V was shortened by 5 bases and J by 2 bases, with 13 bases between the two germline ends.

The chain couples TRBV5-4 to TRBJ2-1; no reliable D call. Between the trimmed V and J ends, which lost 4 bases and 0 bases, there was a span of 11 bases. Germline loops: CDR1 SGHNT, CDR2 YYREEE (reference sequence). The CDR3 covers 15 residues. This chain's CDR3 is CASSAPSSSYNEQFF. The CDR3 DNA reads TGTGCCAGCAGCGCGCCTTCAAGCTCCTACAATGAGCAGTTCTTC. The full variable domain, completed using reference TRBV5-4 and TRBJ2-1, is ETGVTQSPTHLIKTRGQQVTLRCSSQSGHNTVSWYQQALGQGPQFIFQYYREEENGRGNFPPRFSGLQFPNYSSELNVNALELDDSALYLCASSAPSSSYNEQFFGPGTRLTVL.

V usage is TRBV7-2 and J usage is TRBJ2-6, with TRBD1 matching 8 bases. V trimming: 3 bases; J trimming: 0 bases; junction bases outside the gene matches: 4. The CDR3 is 17 residues long. Germline values: CDR1 SGHTA, CDR2 FQGNSA. CDR3 in amino acids: CASSFRTGSSGANVLTF. The CDR3 DNA is TGTGCCAGCAGCTTCCGGACAGGGAGCTCTGGGGCCAACGTCCTGACTTTC.

V gene TRBV25-1 combines with J gene TRBJ2-3, with TRBD2 as a possible D gene (5 bases). The germline gives CDR1 MGHDK, CDR2 SYGVNS. V lost 1 base to trimming and J lost 0 bases, with 11 bases between them. The CDR3 has 16 residues. The CDR3 DNA reads as TGTGCCAGCAGTGAATTGGGAGCGGATAGCACAGATACGCAGTATTTT. As protein: CASSELGADSTDTQYF.

The chain uses TRBV5-1 and TRBJ1-1; possibly TRBD1 for D (6 bases). Looked up from germline, CDR1 is SGHRS and CDR2 is YFSETQ. This CDR3 contains 14 residues. Trimming stripped 2 bases from V and 7 bases from J, with 15 bases between. CDR3 sequence: CASSFFIGQNEAFF. The CDR3 DNA reads as TGCGCCAGCAGCTTCTTTATTGGACAGAATGAAGCTTTCTTT. Full variable domain (rest looked up from reference TRBV5-1 and TRBJ1-1): KAGVTQTPRYLIKTRGQQVTLSCSPISGHRSVSWYQQTPGQGLQFLFEYFSETQRNKGNFPGRFSGRQFSNSRSEMNVSTLELGDSALYLCASSFFIGQNEAFFGQGTRLTVV.

The J gene is TRBJ2-7, the V gene TRBV6-1, with 8 bases that match TRBD2. Germline values: CDR1 MNHNS, CDR2 SASEGT. The V gene end was trimmed by 8 bases and the J gene end by 3 bases; junction bases not matched to a gene: 9. CDR3 length: 14 amino acids. This CDR3 reads CASSTLAGFYEQYF. CDR3 nucleotides: TGTGCCAGCTCTACTCTAGCGGGCTTCTACGAGCAGTACTTC.

This sequence joins TRBV5-1 and TRBJ2-3; TRBD2 aligns across 8 bases. Germline assignment: CDR1 SGHRS and CDR2 YFSETQ. The J segment lost 6 bases and the V segment lost 1 base, leaving 7 bases of the junction unmatched. CDR3 length: 15 residues. The CDR3 nucleotides are TGCGCCAGCAGCTTGTCGGGGGGGATTGCCGATACGCAGTATTTT. Translated: CASSLSGGIADTQYF.

The chain uses TRBV19 and TRBJ2-7, with 8 bases matching TRBD1. Germline CDR1 LNHDA, CDR2 SQIVND (reference sequence). CDR3 length equals 13 residues. V was clipped by 4 bases and J by 5 bases; unmatched bases: 4. The CDR3 spells CASSRTGFDEQYF. In nucleotides, the CDR3 is TGTGCCAGTAGTAGGACAGGGTTCGACGAGCAGTACTTC.